The clone carrying this TCR beta chain occurred once. What it recognizes is unknown. The primer mix had 60 Vbeta and 13 Jbeta primers. Data came from immunoSEQ multiplex PCR; TCRdb stores just in-frame clones and leaves some out. The table has 150,000 or so clones, around 76% seen once; the top ten hold approximately 2%. Germline trimming cut 5 bases from V and 10 bases from J; bases unmatched to any gene: 7. Per germline, CDR1 SGHVS and CDR2 FNYEAQ. The CDR3 length is 13 residues. These data come from a study of cytomegalovirus exposure and HLA in healthy donors. Whole-study findings and limits: Researchers reported in a later analysis that common viral pathogens appeared linked to several top clusters.

This sequence was found in a female donor in good health and CMV-seronegative. The sample taken for sequencing was PBMCs. The chain has TRBV7-6 and TRBJ2-1, with 8 bases identical to TRBD2. In nucleotides, the CDR3 is TGTGCCAGCAGCCACGGGGGGGGCACCGAGCAGTTCTTC. Residues: CASSHGGGTEQFF. Full variable domain (remainder filled in from reference TRBV7-6 and TRBJ2-1): GAGVSQSPRYKVTKRGQDVALRCDPISGHVSLYWYRQALGQGPEFLTYFNYEAQQDKSGLPNDRFSAERPEGSISTLTIQRTEQRDSAMYRCASSHGGGTEQFFGPGTRLTVL.